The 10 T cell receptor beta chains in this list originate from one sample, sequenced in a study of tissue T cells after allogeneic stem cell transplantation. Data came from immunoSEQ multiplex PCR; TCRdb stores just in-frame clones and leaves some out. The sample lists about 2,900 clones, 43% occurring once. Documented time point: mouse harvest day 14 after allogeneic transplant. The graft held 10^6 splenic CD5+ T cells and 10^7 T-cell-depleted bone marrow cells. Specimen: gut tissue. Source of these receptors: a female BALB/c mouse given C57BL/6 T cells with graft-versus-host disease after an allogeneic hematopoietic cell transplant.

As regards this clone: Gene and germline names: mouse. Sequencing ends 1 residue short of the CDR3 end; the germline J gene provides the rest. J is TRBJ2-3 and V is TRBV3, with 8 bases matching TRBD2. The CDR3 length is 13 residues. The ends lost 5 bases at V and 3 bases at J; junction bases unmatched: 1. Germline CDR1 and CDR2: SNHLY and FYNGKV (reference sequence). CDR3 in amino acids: CASSGTGAETLYF. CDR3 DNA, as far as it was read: TGTGCCAGCAGCGGGACTGGAGCAGAAACGCTGTAT.

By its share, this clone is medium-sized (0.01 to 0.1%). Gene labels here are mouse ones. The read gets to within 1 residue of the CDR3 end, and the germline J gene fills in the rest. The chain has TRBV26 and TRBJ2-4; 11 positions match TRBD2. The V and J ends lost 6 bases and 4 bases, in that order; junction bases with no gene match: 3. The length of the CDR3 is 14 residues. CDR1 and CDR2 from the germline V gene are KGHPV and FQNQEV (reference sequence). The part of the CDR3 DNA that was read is TGTGCCAGCAGCCTGGACTGGGGGGAAAACACCTTGTAC. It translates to CASSLDWGENTLY. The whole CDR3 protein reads CASSLDWGENTLYF.

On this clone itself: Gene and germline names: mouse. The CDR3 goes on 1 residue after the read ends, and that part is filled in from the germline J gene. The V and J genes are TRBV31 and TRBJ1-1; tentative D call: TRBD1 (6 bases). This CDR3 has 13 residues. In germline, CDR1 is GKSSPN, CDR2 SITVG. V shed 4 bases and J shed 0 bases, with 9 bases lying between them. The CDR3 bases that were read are TGTGCCTGGACAGGGGCCCCAAACACAGAAGTCTTC. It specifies CAWTGAPNTEVF. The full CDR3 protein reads CAWTGAPNTEVFF.

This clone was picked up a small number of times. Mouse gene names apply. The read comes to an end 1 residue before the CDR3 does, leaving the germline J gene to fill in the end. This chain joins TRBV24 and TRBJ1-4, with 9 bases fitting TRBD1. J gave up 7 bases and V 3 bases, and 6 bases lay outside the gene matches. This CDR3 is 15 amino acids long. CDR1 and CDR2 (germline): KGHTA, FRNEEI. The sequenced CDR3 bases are TGTGCCAGCAGTCTCCGGGACAGGGAGGGCGAAAGATTATTT. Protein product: CASSLRDREGERLF. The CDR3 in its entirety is CASSLRDREGERLFF.

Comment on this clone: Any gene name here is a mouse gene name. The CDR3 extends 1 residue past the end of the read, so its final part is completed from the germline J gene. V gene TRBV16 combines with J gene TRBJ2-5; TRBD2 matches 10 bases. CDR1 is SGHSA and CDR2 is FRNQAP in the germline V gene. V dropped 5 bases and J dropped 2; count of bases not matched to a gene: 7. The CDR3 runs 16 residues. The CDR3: CASSPAWGGRQDTQYF. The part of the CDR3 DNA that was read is TGTGCAAGCAGCCCCGCCTGGGGGGGCCGCCAAGACACCCAGTAC.

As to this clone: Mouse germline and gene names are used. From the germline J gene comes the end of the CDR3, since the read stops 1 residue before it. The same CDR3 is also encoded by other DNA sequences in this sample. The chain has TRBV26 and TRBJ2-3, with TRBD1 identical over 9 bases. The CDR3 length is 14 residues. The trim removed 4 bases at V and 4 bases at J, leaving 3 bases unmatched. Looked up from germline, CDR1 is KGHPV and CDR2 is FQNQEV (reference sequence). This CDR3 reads CASSRGQGSETLYF. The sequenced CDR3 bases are TGTGCCAGCAGTCGGGGACAGGGTTCAGAAACGCTGTAT.

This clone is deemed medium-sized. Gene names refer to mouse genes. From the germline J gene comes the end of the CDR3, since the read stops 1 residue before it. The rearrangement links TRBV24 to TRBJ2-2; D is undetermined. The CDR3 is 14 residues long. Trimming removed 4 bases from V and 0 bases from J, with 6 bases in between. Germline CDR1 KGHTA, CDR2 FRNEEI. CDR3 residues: CASSHRPNTGQLYF. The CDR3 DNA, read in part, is TGTGCCAGCAGTCACAGACCAAACACCGGGCAGCTCTAC.

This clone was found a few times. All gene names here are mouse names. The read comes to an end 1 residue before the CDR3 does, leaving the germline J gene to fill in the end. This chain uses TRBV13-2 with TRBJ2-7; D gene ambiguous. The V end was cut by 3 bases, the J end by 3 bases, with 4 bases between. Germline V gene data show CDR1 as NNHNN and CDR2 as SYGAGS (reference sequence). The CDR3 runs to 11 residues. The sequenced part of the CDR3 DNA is TGTGCCAGCGGTGTCCTCTATGAACAGTAC. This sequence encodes CASGVLYEQY. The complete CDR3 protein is CASGVLYEQYF.

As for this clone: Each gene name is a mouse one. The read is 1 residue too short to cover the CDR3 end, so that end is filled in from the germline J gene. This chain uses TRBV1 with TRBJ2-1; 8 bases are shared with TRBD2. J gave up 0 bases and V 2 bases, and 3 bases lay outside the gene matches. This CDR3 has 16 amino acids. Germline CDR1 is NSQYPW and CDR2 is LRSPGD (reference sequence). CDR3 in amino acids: CTCSATGGYNYAEQFF. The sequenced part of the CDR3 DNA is TGCACCTGCAGTGCAACTGGGGGATATAACTATGCTGAGCAGTTC.

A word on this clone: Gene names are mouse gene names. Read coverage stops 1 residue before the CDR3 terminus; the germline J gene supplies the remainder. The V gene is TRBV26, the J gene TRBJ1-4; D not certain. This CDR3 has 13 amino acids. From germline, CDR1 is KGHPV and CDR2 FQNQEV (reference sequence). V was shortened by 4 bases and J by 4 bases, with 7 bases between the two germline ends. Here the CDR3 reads CASSQTLNERLFF. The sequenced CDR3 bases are TGTGCCAGCAGTCAGACACTCAACGAAAGATTATTT. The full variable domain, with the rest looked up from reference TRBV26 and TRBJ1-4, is NSKVIQTPRYLVKGQGQKAKMRCIPEKGHPVVFWYQQNKNNEFKFLINFQNQEVLQQIDMTEKRFSAECPSNSPCSLEIQSSEAGDSALYLCASSQTLNERLFFGHGTKLSVL.